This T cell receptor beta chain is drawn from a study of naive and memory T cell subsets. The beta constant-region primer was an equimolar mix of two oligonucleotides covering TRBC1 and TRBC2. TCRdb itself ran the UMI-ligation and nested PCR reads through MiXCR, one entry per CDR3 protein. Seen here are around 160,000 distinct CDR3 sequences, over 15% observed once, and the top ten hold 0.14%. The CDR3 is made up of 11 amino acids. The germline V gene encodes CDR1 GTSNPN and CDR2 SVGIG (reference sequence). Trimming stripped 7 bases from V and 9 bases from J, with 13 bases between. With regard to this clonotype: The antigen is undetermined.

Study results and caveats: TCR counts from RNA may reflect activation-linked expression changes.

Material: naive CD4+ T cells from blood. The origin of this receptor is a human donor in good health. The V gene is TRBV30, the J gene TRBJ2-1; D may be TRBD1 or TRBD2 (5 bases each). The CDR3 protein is CAYSWGSEQFF. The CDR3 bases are TGTGCCTACTCTTGGGGGAGTGAGCAGTTCTTC.